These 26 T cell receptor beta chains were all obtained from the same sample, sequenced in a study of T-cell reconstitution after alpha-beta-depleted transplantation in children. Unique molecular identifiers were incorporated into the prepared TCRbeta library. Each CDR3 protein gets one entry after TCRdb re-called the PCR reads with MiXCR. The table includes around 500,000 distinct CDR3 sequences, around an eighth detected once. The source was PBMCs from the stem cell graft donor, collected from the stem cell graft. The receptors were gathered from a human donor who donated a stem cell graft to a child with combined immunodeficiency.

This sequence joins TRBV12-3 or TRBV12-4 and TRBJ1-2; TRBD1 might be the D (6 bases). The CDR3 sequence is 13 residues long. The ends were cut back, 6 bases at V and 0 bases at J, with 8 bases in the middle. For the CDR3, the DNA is TGTGCCAGCAGCGGGACACCTAACTATGGCTACACCTTC. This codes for CASSGTPNYGYTF.

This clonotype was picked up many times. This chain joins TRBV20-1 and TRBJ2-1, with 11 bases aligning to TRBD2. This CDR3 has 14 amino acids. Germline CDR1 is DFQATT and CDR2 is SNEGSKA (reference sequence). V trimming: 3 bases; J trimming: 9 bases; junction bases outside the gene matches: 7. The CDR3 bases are TGCAGTGCTAGCCCTAGCGGGGGGCGTGGTGAGCAGTTCTTC. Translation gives CSASPSGGRGEQFF.

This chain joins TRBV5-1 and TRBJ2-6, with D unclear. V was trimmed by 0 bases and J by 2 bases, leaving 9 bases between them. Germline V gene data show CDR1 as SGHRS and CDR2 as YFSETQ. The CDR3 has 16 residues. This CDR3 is CASSLAWQAGANVLTF. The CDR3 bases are TGCGCCAGCAGCTTGGCCTGGCAAGCTGGGGCCAACGTCCTGACTTTC.

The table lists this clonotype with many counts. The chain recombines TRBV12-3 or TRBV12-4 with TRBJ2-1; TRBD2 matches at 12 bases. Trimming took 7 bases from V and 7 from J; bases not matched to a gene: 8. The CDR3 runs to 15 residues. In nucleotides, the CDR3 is TGTGCCAGCACCGCGACTAGCGGGAGTGTAAATGAGCAGTTCTTC. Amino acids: CASTATSGSVNEQFF.

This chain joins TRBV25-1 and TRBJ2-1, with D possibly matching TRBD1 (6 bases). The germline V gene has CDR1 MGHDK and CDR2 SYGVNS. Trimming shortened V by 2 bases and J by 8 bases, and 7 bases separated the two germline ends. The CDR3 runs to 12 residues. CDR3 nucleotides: TGTGCCAGCAGTGAAAGGGGGTATGAGCAGTTCTTC. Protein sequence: CASSERGYEQFF.

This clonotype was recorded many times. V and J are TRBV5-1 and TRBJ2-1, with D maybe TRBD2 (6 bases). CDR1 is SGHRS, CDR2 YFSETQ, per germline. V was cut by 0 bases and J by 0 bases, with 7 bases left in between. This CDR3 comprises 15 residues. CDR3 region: CASSLDGGSYNEQFF. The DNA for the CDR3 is TGCGCCAGCAGCTTGGACGGGGGCTCCTACAATGAGCAGTTCTTC.

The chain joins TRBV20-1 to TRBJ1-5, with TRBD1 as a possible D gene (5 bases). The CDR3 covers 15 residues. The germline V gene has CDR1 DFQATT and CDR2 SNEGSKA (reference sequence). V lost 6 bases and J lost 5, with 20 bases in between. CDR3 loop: CSAVLEWGGDQPQHF. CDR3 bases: TGCAGTGCCGTCCTAGAGTGGGGGGGGGATCAGCCCCAGCATTTT.

The CDR3 DNA is TGCAGTGCTAGAGTTTGGGGCGACCACGAGCAGTACTTC. Its protein product is CSARVWGDHEQYF. This sequence joins TRBV20-1 and TRBJ2-7; weak D call: TRBD1 (5 bases). This CDR3 has 13 residues. Trimming cost V 1 base and J 5 bases, with 12 bases left between them. CDR1 and CDR2 (germline): DFQATT, SNEGSKA (reference sequence).

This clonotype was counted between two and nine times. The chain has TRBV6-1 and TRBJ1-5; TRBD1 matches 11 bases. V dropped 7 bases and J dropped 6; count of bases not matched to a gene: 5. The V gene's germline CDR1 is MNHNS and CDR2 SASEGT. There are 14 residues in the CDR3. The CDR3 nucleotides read TGTGCCAGCATTGGACAGGGGGCTCTTCAGCCCCAGCATTTT. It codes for CASIGQGALQPQHF.

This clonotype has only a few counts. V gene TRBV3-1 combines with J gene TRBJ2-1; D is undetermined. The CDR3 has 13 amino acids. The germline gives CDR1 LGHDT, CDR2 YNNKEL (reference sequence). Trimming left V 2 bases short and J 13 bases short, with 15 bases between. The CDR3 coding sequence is TGTGCCAGCAGCCAAAGTCCGAACTCAATACAGTTCTTC. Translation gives CASSQSPNSIQFF.

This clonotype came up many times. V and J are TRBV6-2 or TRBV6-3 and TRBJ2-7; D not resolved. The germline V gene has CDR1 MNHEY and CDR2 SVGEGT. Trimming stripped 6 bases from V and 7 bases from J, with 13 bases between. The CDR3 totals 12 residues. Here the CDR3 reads CASRHLSWEQYF. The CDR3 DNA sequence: TGTGCCAGCAGACACCTCTCTTGGGAGCAGTACTTC.

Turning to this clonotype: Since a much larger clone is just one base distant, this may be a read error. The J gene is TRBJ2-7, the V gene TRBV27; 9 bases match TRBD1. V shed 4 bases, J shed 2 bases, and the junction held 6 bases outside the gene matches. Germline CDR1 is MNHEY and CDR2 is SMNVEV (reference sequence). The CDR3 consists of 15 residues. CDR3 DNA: TGTGCCAGCAGTTGGGGACAGGGTGTCACCTACGAGCAGTACTTC. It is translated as CASSWGQGVTYEQYF.

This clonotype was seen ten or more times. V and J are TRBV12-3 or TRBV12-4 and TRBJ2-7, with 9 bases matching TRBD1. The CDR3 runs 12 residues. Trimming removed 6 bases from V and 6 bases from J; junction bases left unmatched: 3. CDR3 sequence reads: CASRMTGGEQYF. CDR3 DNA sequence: TGTGCCAGCAGGATGACAGGGGGCGAGCAGTACTTC.

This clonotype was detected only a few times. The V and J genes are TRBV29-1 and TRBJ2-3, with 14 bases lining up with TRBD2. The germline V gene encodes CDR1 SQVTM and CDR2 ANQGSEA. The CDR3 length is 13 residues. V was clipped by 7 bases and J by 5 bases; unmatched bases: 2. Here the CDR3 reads CSAGLAGEDTQYF. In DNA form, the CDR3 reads TGCAGCGCGGGACTAGCGGGAGAAGATACGCAGTATTTT.

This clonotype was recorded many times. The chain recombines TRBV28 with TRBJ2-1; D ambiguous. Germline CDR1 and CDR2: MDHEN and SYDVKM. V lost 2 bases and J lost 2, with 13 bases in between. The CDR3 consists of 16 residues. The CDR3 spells CASSLMWGNPYNEQFF. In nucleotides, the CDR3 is TGTGCCAGCAGTTTAATGTGGGGAAATCCCTACAATGAGCAGTTCTTC.

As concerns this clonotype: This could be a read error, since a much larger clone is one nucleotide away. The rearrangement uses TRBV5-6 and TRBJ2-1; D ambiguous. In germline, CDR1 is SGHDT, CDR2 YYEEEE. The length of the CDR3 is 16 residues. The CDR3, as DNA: TGTGCCAGCAGCTTGGCTTTGATGGGGTTCGGCAATAAGCAGTTCTTC. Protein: CASSLALMGFGNKQFF. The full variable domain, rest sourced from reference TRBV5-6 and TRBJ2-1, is DAGVTQSPTHLIKTRGQQVTLRCSPKSGHDTVSWYQQALGQGPQFIFQYYEEEERQRGNFPDRFSGHQFPNYSSELNVNALLLGDSALYLCASSLALMGFGNKQFFGPGTRLTVL.

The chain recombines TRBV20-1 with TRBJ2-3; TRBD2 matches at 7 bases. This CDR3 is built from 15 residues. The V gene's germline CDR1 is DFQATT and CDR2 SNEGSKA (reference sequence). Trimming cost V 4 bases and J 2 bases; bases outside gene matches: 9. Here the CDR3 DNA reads TGCAGTGCTAAACTAGCGCGCTATCCCACAGATACGCAGTATTTT. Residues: CSAKLARYPTDTQYF.

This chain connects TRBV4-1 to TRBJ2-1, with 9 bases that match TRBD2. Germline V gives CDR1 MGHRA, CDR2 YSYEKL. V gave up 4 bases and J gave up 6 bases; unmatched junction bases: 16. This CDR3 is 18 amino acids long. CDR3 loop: CASSPRSAGGKGSNEQFF. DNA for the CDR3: TGCGCCAGCAGCCCACGTTCCGCGGGAGGGAAAGGGTCCAATGAGCAGTTCTTC.

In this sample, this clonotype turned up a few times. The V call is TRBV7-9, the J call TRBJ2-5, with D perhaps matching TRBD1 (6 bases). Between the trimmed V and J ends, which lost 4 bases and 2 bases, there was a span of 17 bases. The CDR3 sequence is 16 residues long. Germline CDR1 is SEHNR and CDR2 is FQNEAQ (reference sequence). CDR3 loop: CASSSTVWGTQETQYF. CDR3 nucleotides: TGTGCCAGCAGCTCCACGGTGTGGGGGACACAAGAGACCCAGTACTTC.

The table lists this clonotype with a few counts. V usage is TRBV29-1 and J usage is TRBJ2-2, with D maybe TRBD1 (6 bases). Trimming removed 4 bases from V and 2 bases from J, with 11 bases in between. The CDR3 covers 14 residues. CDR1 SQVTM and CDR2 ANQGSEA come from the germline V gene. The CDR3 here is CSVGIGTNTGELFF. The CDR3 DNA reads TGCAGCGTTGGGATCGGGACAAACACCGGGGAGCTGTTTTTT.

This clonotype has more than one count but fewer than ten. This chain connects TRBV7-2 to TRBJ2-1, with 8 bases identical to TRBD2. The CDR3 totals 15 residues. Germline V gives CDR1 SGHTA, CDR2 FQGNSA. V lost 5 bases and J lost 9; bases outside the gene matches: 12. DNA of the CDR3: TGTGCCAGCAGCCCCCGGACTAGCTCCCCGGGTGAGCAGTTCTTC. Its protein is CASSPRTSSPGEQFF.

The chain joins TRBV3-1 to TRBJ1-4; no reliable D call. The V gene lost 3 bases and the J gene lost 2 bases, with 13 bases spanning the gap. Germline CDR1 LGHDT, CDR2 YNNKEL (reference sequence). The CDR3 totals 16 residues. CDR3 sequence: CASSQTMPGTNEKLFF. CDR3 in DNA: TGTGCCAGCAGCCAGACAATGCCTGGGACTAATGAAAAACTGTTTTTT. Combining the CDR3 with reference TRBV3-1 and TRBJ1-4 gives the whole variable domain DTAVSQTPKYLVTQMGNDKSIKCEQNLGHDTMYWYKQDSKKFLKIMFSYNNKELIINETVPNRFSPKSPDKAHLNLHINSLELGDSAVYFCASSQTMPGTNEKLFFGSGTQLSVL.

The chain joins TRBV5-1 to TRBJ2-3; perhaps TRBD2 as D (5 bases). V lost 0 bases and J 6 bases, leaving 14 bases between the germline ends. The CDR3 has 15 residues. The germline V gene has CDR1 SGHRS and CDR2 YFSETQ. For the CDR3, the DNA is TGCGCCAGCAGCTTGGTATCGGGGTTATCGGATACGCAGTATTTT. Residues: CASSLVSGLSDTQYF.

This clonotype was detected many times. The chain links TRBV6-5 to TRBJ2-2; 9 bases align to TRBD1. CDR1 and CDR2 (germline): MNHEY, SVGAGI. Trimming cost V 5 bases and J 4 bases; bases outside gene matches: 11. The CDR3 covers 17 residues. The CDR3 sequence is CASSNDLTGGGTGELFF. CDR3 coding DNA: TGTGCCAGCAGTAACGACCTGACAGGGGGAGGCACCGGGGAGCTGTTTTTT.

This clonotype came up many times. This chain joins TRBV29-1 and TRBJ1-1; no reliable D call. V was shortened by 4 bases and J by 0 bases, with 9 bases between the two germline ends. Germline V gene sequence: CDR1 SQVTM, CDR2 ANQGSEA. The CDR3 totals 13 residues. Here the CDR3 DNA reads TGCAGCGTTGGGGTAGGGATGAACACTGAAGCTTTCTTT. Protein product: CSVGVGMNTEAFF.

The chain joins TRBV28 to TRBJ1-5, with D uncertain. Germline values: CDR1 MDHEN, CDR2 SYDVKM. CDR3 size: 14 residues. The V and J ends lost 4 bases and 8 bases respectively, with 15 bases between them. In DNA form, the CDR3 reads TGTGCCAGCAGTTCTGGTCCTCGTAGGAAGCCCCAGCATTTT. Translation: CASSSGPRRKPQHF.